The clone carrying this T cell receptor beta chain was seen more than once but under ten times. One end of the junction varies from germline; a read error may be responsible. Other DNA sequences in this specimen translate into the identical CDR3. Using immunoSEQ multiplex PCR, the repertoire was profiled, and TCRdb retains in-frame clones only, with some absent. The table lists about 47,000 clones, roughly 80% of them singletons. Germline CDR1 is SSHAT and CDR2 is FNYEAQ (reference sequence). This CDR3 spans 15 amino acids. Stated time point: cycle 4 day 1 (C4D1), after more than five weeks of nivolumab. Each and every patient relapsed after autologous stem cell transplantation, and patients got differing brentuximab vedotin exposure. These data are taken from a study of PD-1 blockade in classical Hodgkin lymphoma. Across the whole study: Patients were given intravenous nivolumab, 3 mg/kg, every 2 weeks.

This TCR derives from a human donor with classical Hodgkin lymphoma. This sequence joins TRBV7-7 and TRBJ2-2; 8 nucleotides align to TRBD2. The sample was peripheral blood mononuclear cells (PBMCs), taken before the fourth cycle of nivolumab. The CDR3 DNA sequence: TGTGCTAGCAGCTTAGGACTAGCCGGCACCGGGGAGCTGTTTTTT. Translated, it gives CASSLGLAGTGELFF.